This T cell receptor beta chain appears in the sequencing data of a study of T cell responses to AZD1222 COVID-19 vaccine. Study observations and caveats: Seropositive AZD1222 recipients at baseline numbered only five to seven. Nearly half of the spike-specific TCRs reportedly recognize variant regions that carry no mutations. There were vaccine-associated CD4 TCRs across spike, dominant at 160-218 and 743-854.

Germline V gene sequence: CDR1 MNHEY, CDR2 SVGAGI. The CDR3 spans 14 residues. As concerns this clone: What it binds is unknown. The junction differs from germline at one of its ends, possibly a read error.

Profiled with immunoSEQ multiplex PCR; TCRdb holds only in-frame clones, not every one. The sample includes approximately 140,000 clones, 82% of them seen just once. Specimen: peripheral blood, collected on day 0 of MenACWY control vaccination. The rearrangement joins TRBV6-5 to TRBJ1-2; 8 bases are shared with TRBD1. This receptor was taken from an adult in good health. The DNA of the CDR3 is TGTGCCAGCAGTTCGGACAGGGCTAAATATGGCTACACCTTC. This sequence encodes CASSSDRAKYGYTF.